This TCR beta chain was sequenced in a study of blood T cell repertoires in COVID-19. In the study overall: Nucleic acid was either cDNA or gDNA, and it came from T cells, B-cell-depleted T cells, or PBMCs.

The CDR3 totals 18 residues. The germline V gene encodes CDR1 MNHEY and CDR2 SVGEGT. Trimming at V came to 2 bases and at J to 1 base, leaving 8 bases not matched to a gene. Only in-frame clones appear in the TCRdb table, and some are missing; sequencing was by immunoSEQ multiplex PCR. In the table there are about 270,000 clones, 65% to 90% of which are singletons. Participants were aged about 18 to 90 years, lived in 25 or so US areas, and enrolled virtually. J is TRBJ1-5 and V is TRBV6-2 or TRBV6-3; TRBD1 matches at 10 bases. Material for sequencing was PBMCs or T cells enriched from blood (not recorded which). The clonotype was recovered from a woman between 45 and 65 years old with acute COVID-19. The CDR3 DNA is TGTGCCAGCAGTTACCACCGGGACAGGGGACGAAGCAATCAGCCCCAGCATTTT. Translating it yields CASSYHRDRGRSNQPQHF.